This T cell receptor beta chain was observed in a study of OX40 agonist ivuxolimab in advanced cancers. In the study overall: Patients took ivuxolimab, an agonistic anti-OX40 (CD134) antibody. Participants averaged about 60 years of age (range about 23 to 79) and were 82.7% male. Treatment received earlier with anti-PD-1, anti-PD-L1 or anti-CTLA-4 agents was allowed, and over 30% had some.

Patients who had autoimmune disease history or got systemic immunosuppression were left out. Sequencing was performed with immunoSEQ multiplex PCR; in TCRdb, only in-frame clones are kept and a portion is missing. The table records around 65,000 clones, more than 85% of them present only once. Germline V gives CDR1 SQVTM, CDR2 ANQGSEA. The CDR3 runs to 15 residues. The J segment lost 4 bases and the V segment lost 6 bases, leaving 12 bases of the junction unmatched. The V call is TRBV29-1, the J call TRBJ2-1, with TRBD2 identical over 7 bases. This clonotype was obtained from an adult with an advanced solid tumor such as melanoma, head and neck, liver or kidney cancer. This material consisted of CD4+ or CD8+ T cells sorted from blood, taken in a trial of the OX40 agonist ivuxolimab. The chain's CDR3 is CSVDLGTTSYNEQFF. Written as DNA, the CDR3 is TGCAGCGTGGACCTAGGGACTACCTCATACAATGAGCAGTTCTTC.